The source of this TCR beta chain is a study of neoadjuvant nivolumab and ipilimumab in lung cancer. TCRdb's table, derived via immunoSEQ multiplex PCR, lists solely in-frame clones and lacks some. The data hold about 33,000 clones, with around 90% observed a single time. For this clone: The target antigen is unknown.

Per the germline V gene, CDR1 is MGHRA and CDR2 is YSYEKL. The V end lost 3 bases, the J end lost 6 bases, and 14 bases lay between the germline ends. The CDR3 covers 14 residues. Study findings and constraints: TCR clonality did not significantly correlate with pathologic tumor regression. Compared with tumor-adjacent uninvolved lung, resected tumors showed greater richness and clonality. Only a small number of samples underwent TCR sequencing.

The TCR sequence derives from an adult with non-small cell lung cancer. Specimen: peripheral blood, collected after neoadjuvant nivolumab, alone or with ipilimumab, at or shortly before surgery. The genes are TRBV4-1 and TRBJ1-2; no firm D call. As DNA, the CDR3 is TGCGCCAGCAGCCATGTGAGGTTGGAGGATGGCTACACCTTC. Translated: CASSHVRLEDGYTF.